The 27 T cell receptor beta chains in this list originate from one sample, sequenced in a study of cytomegalovirus exposure and HLA in healthy donors. In the PCR, 60 Vbeta and 13 Jbeta primers were used. The protocol was immunoSEQ multiplex PCR, while the TCRdb copy is restricted to in-frame clones and leaves out a portion. The data hold around 190,000 clones, with about four fifths observed a single time. Material: PBMCs. The receptor set was obtained from a man aged 25-45 years in good health and CMV-seropositive.

This chain connects TRBV7-8 to TRBJ2-2; D gene unclear. V lost 1 base to trimming and J lost 8 bases, with 8 bases between them. Germline CDR1 reads SGHVS; CDR2 reads FQNEAQ. The CDR3 is 13 amino acids. The CDR3 sequence: CASSLDLGGELFF. DNA for the CDR3: TGTGCCAGCAGCTTAGACCTAGGTGGGGAGCTGTTTTTT.

The genes are TRBV9 and TRBJ2-7; perhaps TRBD1 as D (6 bases). The CDR3 consists of 14 residues. The germline V gene encodes CDR1 SGDLS and CDR2 YYNGEE. Trimming took off 1 base at V and 2 bases at J, with 10 bases between the two ends. DNA for the CDR3: TGTGCCAGCAGCGTATCAGAGGGGGCCTACGAGCAGTACTTC. Translating it yields CASSVSEGAYEQYF.

The chain carries TRBV25-1 and TRBJ1-2; D is perhaps TRBD1 (5 bases). The V gene's germline CDR1 is MGHDK and CDR2 SYGVNS. With 8 bases removed from V and 2 bases from J, the gap between germline ends came to 18 bases. CDR3 size: 15 residues. The CDR3 here is CASARAGGANYGYTF. The CDR3, as DNA: TGTGCCAGCGCCCGCGCGGGGGGAGCAAACTATGGCTACACCTTC.

This rearrangement joins TRBV5-1 to TRBJ1-4, with D perhaps matching TRBD1 (6 bases). Germline CDR1 reads SGHRS; CDR2 reads YFSETQ. V gave up 4 bases and J gave up 3 bases, with 19 bases separating them. The CDR3 extends over 17 amino acids. In DNA form, the CDR3 reads TGCGCCAGCAGCCCAACCACAGGGATGGGGTCTAATGAAAAACTGTTTTTT. It encodes CASSPTTGMGSNEKLFF.

This rearrangement joins TRBV18 to TRBJ2-5, with 9 bases that match TRBD1. J lost 5 bases, V lost 5 bases, and 12 bases had no gene match. The CDR3 has 16 residues. Germline V gives CDR1 KGHSH, CDR2 LQKENI. The CDR3 protein is CASSATDTGGGETQYF. In DNA form, the CDR3 reads TGTGCCAGCTCAGCCACCGATACAGGGGGCGGCGAGACCCAGTACTTC.

This clone was seen just once. This chain joins TRBV6-5 and TRBJ2-7; D gene uncertain. CDR1 MNHEY and CDR2 SVGAGI come from the germline V gene. The length of the CDR3 is 15 residues. Trimming shortened V by 0 bases and J by 0 bases, and 9 bases separated the two germline ends. The chain's CDR3 is CASSYSSITSYEQYF. DNA of the CDR3: TGTGCCAGCAGTTACTCGAGTATCACCTCCTACGAGCAGTACTTC.

The gene calls are TRBV4-2 and TRBJ2-2; no reliable D call. Germline CDR1 is LGHNA and CDR2 is YNFKEQ. V was clipped by 4 bases and J by 1 base, with 10 bases between them. The CDR3 loop spans 15 amino acids. The CDR3 coding sequence is TGTGCCAGCAGCCTGGGTAGCTTGAACACCGGGGAGCTGTTTTTT. Residues: CASSLGSLNTGELFF.

The gene calls are TRBV6-5 and TRBJ1-3, with unresolved D. Trimming removed 0 bases at V and 4 bases at J, with 7 bases between. This CDR3 region has 14 residues. The germline CDR1 and CDR2 sequences are MNHEY and SVGAGI. CDR3 nucleotides: TGTGCCAGCAGTTACTCGTCGGGGGGAAACACCATATATTTT. It translates to CASSYSSGGNTIYF.

V usage is TRBV4-1 and J usage is TRBJ2-3; 7 bases fit TRBD2. The CDR3 totals 17 residues. CDR1 MGHRA and CDR2 YSYEKL come from the germline V gene. The J segment lost 1 base and the V segment lost 4 bases, leaving 11 bases of the junction unmatched. CDR3 residues: CASSPVRMGGGTDTQYF. CDR3 nucleotides: TGCGCCAGCAGCCCCGTTCGGATGGGGGGGGGCACAGATACGCAGTATTTT.

This clone was counted a few times. The chain recombines TRBV6-5 with TRBJ2-5, with a weak D call TRBD2 (5 bases). The germline V gene has CDR1 MNHEY and CDR2 SVGAGI. The CDR3 covers 15 residues. Trimming cost V 6 bases and J 2 bases, with 16 bases left between them. The CDR3 spells CASSLSLDFQETQYF. The CDR3 region has the DNA TGTGCCAGCAGCCTCTCTTTGGACTTTCAAGAGACCCAGTACTTC.

The chain employs TRBV2 and TRBJ1-5, with 7 nucleotides matching TRBD1. The CDR3 runs to 15 residues. Germline V lookup: CDR1 SNHLY, CDR2 FYNNEI. V lost 2 bases and J lost 2; bases outside the gene matches: 3. The CDR3 DNA follows: TGTGCCAGCAGTGAACCCGGGACAGGCAATCAGCCCCAGCATTTT. Residues: CASSEPGTGNQPQHF.

The chain carries TRBV6-6 and TRBJ2-7, with TRBD1 matching 9 bases. V lost 2 bases to trimming and J lost 3 bases; unmatched junction nucleotides: 5. The CDR3 consists of 15 residues. Germline CDR1 and CDR2: MNHNY and SVGAGI (reference sequence). CDR3 amino acids: CASSYEPGQGYEQYF. The CDR3 nucleotides read TGTGCCAGCAGTTACGAACCGGGACAGGGCTACGAGCAGTACTTC.

The chain combines TRBV11-2 with TRBJ2-7; D is undetermined. This CDR3 contains 11 residues. The germline V and J ends were trimmed by 3 bases and 5 bases, with 5 bases remaining between them. CDR1 SGHAT and CDR2 FQNNGV come from the germline V gene. The CDR3, as DNA: TGTGCCAGCAGCTTTACTAACGAGCAGTACTTC. Its protein is CASSFTNEQYF.

This clone has only one observation. J is TRBJ2-3 and V is TRBV19; 9 bases map to TRBD2. Trimming at V came to 9 bases and at J to 10 bases, leaving 11 bases not matched to a gene. The length of the CDR3 is 13 residues. Germline V gene sequence: CDR1 LNHDA, CDR2 SQIVND (reference sequence). This chain's CDR3 is CASLSGSGGPQYF. The DNA of the CDR3 is TGTGCCAGCCTCTCGGGGAGCGGGGGGCCGCAGTATTTT.

The V gene is TRBV18, the J gene TRBJ1-3; 7 nucleotides agree with TRBD1. CDR1 and CDR2 (germline): KGHSH, LQKENI. The CDR3 length is 15 residues. V lost 3 bases, J lost 3 bases, and 5 bases stayed unmatched. DNA for the CDR3: TGTGCCAGCTCACCTGGCGGACAGGATGGAAACACCATATATTTT. It translates to CASSPGGQDGNTIYF.

This clone came up once. V and J are TRBV4-3 and TRBJ1-3; 8 positions agree with TRBD1. Germline V gene sequence: CDR1 LGHNA, CDR2 YSLEER. With 0 bases clipped from V and 3 bases from J, the junction kept 7 bases outside the gene matches. This CDR3 comprises 17 residues. The CDR3 DNA reads as TGCGCCAGCAGCCAAGAGGTCCAGGGGGCATATGGAAACACCATATATTTT. It translates to CASSQEVQGAYGNTIYF.

The chain joins TRBV4-2 to TRBJ2-1; D uncertain. Between the trimmed V and J ends, which lost 4 bases and 0 bases, there was a span of 7 bases. The CDR3 is made up of 14 amino acids. CDR1 and CDR2 (germline): LGHNA, YNFKEQ. The CDR3 DNA follows: TGTGCCAGCAGCCCCGTCGGCTCCTACAATGAGCAGTTCTTC. Protein sequence: CASSPVGSYNEQFF.

This sequence joins TRBV11-2 and TRBJ2-7, with 8 nucleotides matching TRBD2. The CDR3 runs to 14 residues. The trim removed 1 base at V and 5 bases at J, leaving 4 bases unmatched. Germline V gene data show CDR1 as SGHAT and CDR2 as FQNNGV. CDR3 coding DNA: TGTGCCAGCAGCTTAGGGACTAGCATCAACGAGCAGTACTTC. This sequence encodes CASSLGTSINEQYF.

Here the CDR3 DNA reads TGTGCCTGGAGCAGGGATGGATCCTACGAGCAGTACTTC. This codes for CAWSRDGSYEQYF. The rearrangement links TRBV30 to TRBJ2-7, with TRBD1 as a possible D gene (5 bases). The V end lost 3 bases, the J end lost 1 base, and 10 bases lay between the germline ends. The CDR3 extends over 13 amino acids. Germline values: CDR1 GTSNPN, CDR2 SVGIG (reference sequence).

The chain has TRBV20-1 and TRBJ1-2, with a possible D match to TRBD1 (5 bases). The CDR3 spans 11 residues. Trimming stripped 7 bases from V and 4 bases from J, with 10 bases between. Germline V gives CDR1 DFQATT, CDR2 SNEGSKA (reference sequence). CDR3 region: CSEGHSYGYTF. The CDR3 DNA follows: TGCAGTGAGGGGCACTCCTATGGCTACACCTTC.

This clone was counted only a few times. The V and J genes are TRBV5-4 and TRBJ1-2; 7 nucleotides agree with TRBD1. CDR1 SGHNT and CDR2 YYREEE come from the germline V gene (reference sequence). V lost 4 bases, J lost 8 bases, and 14 bases stayed unmatched. CDR3 length: 15 residues. CDR3: CASSPPAGTDAGYTF. CDR3 sequence (DNA): TGTGCCAGCAGCCCCCCCGCCGGGACAGACGCCGGCTACACCTTC.

DNA for the CDR3: TGTGCCAGCAGACGAGGGACAGGAGACTATGGCTACACCTTC. The encoded protein is CASRRGTGDYGYTF. The rearrangement joins TRBV25-1 to TRBJ1-2; TRBD1 matches 8 bases. This CDR3 contains 14 residues. CDR1 is MGHDK and CDR2 is SYGVNS in the germline V gene. J gave up 3 bases and V 6 bases, and 6 bases lay outside the gene matches.

CDR3 loop: CASSGGRQGVETQYF. The DNA for the CDR3 is TGTGCCAGCAGTGGCGGCCGACAGGGCGTAGAGACCCAGTACTTC. The chain joins TRBV6-1 to TRBJ2-5; TRBD1 aligns across 7 bases. In germline, CDR1 is MNHNS, CDR2 SASEGT. The CDR3 is 15 amino acids. V lost 4 bases to trimming and J lost 4 bases; unmatched junction nucleotides: 9.

This sequence joins TRBV29-1 and TRBJ2-7, with a possible D match to TRBD1 (5 bases). The length of the CDR3 is 13 residues. Trimming shortened V by 7 bases and J by 1 base, and 14 bases separated the two germline ends. Germline V gives CDR1 SQVTM, CDR2 ANQGSEA. The CDR3 loop reads CSGRPTGSYEQYF. The CDR3 nucleotides read TGCAGCGGTCGTCCCACAGGTTCCTACGAGCAGTACTTC.

This chain links TRBV5-6 with TRBJ2-2; 8 bases agree with TRBD1. This CDR3 spans 15 amino acids. The germline V gene encodes CDR1 SGHDT and CDR2 YYEEEE. After removal of 4 bases from V and 1 base from J, the junction contained 3 bases not matched to a gene. The CDR3 bases are TGTGCCAGCAGCGTAGGGACAGGGAACACCGGGGAGCTGTTTTTT. It is translated as CASSVGTGNTGELFF. The complete variable domain, with remaining parts taken from reference TRBV5-6 and TRBJ2-2, reads DAGVTQSPTHLIKTRGQQVTLRCSPKSGHDTVSWYQQALGQGPQFIFQYYEEEERQRGNFPDRFSGHQFPNYSSELNVNALLLGDSALYLCASSVGTGNTGELFFGEGSRLTVL.

A note on this clone: Distinct nucleotide sequences in the sample also encode this CDR3. The chain joins TRBV5-1 to TRBJ2-3; TRBD2 matches 7 bases. V lost 3 bases and J lost 5; bases outside the gene matches: 6. Germline values: CDR1 SGHRS, CDR2 YFSETQ. The CDR3 covers 14 residues. CDR3 in amino acids: CASSSGLVGDTQYF. The CDR3 nucleotides are TGCGCCAGCAGCTCAGGACTAGTTGGAGATACGCAGTATTTT.

The chain combines TRBV7-2 with TRBJ2-7, with TRBD1 matching 10 bases. This CDR3 has 15 residues. Germline CDR1 and CDR2: SGHTA and FQGNSA. Trimming removed 5 bases from V and 1 base from J; junction bases left unmatched: 5. As DNA, the CDR3 is TGTGCCAGCAGCGCGGGACAGGGGAGGTCCTACGAGCAGTACTTC. The encoded protein is CASSAGQGRSYEQYF. Based on the CDR3 plus reference TRBV7-2 and TRBJ2-7, the full variable domain is GAGVSQSPSNKVTEKGKDVELRCDPISGHTALYWYRQSLGQGLEFLIYFQGNSAPDKSGLPSDRFSAERTGGSVSTLTIQRTQQEDSAVYLCASSAGQGRSYEQYFGPGTRLTVT.